This T cell receptor beta chain comes out of a study of regulatory T cells in long-lasting Graves disease. This clonotype was detected ten times or more. Arm-PCR of CDR3 regions and iRepertoire HTBI primers were the basis on which TCR beta libraries were built. TCRdb itself ran the multiplex PCR reads through MiXCR, one entry per CDR3 protein. This table holds approximately 500,000 distinct CDR3 sequences, 20% to 25% found once. Time point of the sample: persistent/refractory GD, antithyroid drugs over 5 years with positive TRAb. RNA extracted from PBMCs served as the sequencing template. The sequence came from a female donor with Graves disease. Specimen: peripheral blood mononuclear cells (PBMCs), collected when the disease was refractory, from a patient treated with antithyroid drugs.

The CDR3 here is CASNKVGWAGYEQYF. The CDR3 coding sequence is TGTGCCAGCAATAAAGTAGGGTGGGCCGGGTACGAGCAGTACTTC. The chain links TRBV28 to TRBJ2-7; no reliable D call. V lost 7 bases and J lost 4, with 20 bases in between. This CDR3 comprises 15 residues. Germline V gene data show CDR1 as MDHEN and CDR2 as SYDVKM. Together with reference TRBV28 and TRBJ2-7, the CDR3 gives the full variable domain: DVKVTQSSRYLVKRTGEKVFLECVQDMDHENMFWYRQDPGLGLRLIYFSYDVKMKEKGDIPEGYSVSREKKERFSLILESASTNQTSMYLCASNKVGWAGYEQYFGPGTRLTVT.